These T cell receptor beta chains were read from a single sample in a study of T cell repertoires in cytomegalovirus infection. No antigen has been assigned to these receptors. TCRdb redid the calling of the reads with MiXCR, one entry per CDR3 protein. The table lists about 500,000 distinct CDR3 sequences, about 33% of them singletons. This specimen consisted of cultured PBMCs, obtained from culture after CMV antigen stimulation. The receptors were sampled from a human donor in good health (CMV status not recorded). Some clones in this sample may be carry-over from other donors' samples. CDR3s include the opening cysteine and the closing phenylalanine or tryptophan. A D gene is named only where the DNA matches it firmly. Where a row states a size, it is once, few, many or the class of an expanded clone; other rows omit it.

j_gene	d_gene	v_gene	abundance	CDR3nt	CDR3aa
TRBJ2-1	TRBD2	TRBV4-3	NA	TGCGCCAGCAGCCAAGATTTCCCAGCGGGAGCGATTGAGCAGTTCTTC	CASSQDFPAGAIEQFF
TRBJ2-1	TRBD2	TRBV28	many	TGTGCCGGGGCTGGCGGGAGCCCCTACAATGAGCAGTTCTTC	CAGAGGSPYNEQFF
TRBJ2-1	TRBD2	TRBV2	few	TGTGCCAGCAGTTCAAGTGCGGGACTAGCGGGAGCCGAGCAGTTCTTC	CASSSSAGLAGAEQFF
TRBJ2-2	NA	TRBV2	NA	TGTGCCACCCGAGAACGGGAGACCGGGGAGCTGTTTTTT	CATRERETGELFF
TRBJ2-1	TRBD2	TRBV20-1	few	TGCAGTGCTCGGTCGGTAGCGGGAGGGAGCTCCTACAATGAGCAGTTCTTC	CSARSVAGGSSYNEQFF
TRBJ2-3	TRBD2	TRBV29-1	NA	TGCAGCGTTGACGGTCTAGCGGTTGCCTGGGACGCAGATACGCAGTATTTT	CSVDGLAVAWDADTQYF
TRBJ2-1	TRBD1	TRBV6-2/TRBV6-3	NA	TGTGCCAGCAGTCAGGGACAGGCCGGTGAGCAGTTCTTC	CASSQGQAGEQFF
TRBJ2-5	NA	TRBV5-4	NA	TGTGCCAGCAGCTTATTCGAACCGGGATCAAGGCAGAAGACCCAGTACTTC	CASSLFEPGSRQKTQYF
TRBJ2-1	TRBD2	TRBV19	many	TGTGCCAGTAGTATAGGCTGGACTAGCGGGTGGTATGAGCAGTTCTTC	CASSIGWTSGWYEQFF
TRBJ2-6	TRBD1	TRBV19	few	TGTGCCAGTAGTGACCTTGGACAGGCGTCCGCCGGGGCCAACGTCCTGACTTTC	CASSDLGQASAGANVLTF
TRBJ2-5	TRBD2	TRBV7-2	NA	TGTGCCAGCAGCTTAGCGGGGAGGGAGGGCGAGACCCAGTACTTC	CASSLAGREGETQYF
TRBJ2-5	NA	TRBV10-3	few	TGTGCCATCAGTGAGAGAATGTCGGGCCAAGAGACCCAGTACTTC	CAISERMSGQETQYF
TRBJ1-5	NA	TRBV7-2	many	TGTGCCAGCAGCCCGCTTAAGGCAGGCTCCCTCAATCAGCCCCAGCATTTT	CASSPLKAGSLNQPQHF
TRBJ1-5	NA	TRBV18	NA	TGTGCCAGCTCACTGCGGCGTCCGGATTATAGCAATCAGCCCCAGCATTTT	CASSLRRPDYSNQPQHF
TRBJ2-7	NA	TRBV6-2/TRBV6-3	NA	TGTGCCAGCAGTTACTCCCGGAGTAGCGCGTCGTACGAGCAGTACTTC	CASSYSRSSASYEQYF
TRBJ2-3	TRBD1	TRBV29-1	once	TGCAGCGGTAACAGGGGCGGTATGGCAGATACGCAGTATTTT	CSGNRGGMADTQYF
TRBJ2-5	TRBD2	TRBV7-8	few	TGTGCCAGCAGCTTAGTCGGGCTAGCGGCATATAAAGAGACCCAGTACTTC	CASSLVGLAAYKETQYF
TRBJ2-3	TRBD2	TRBV20-1	NA	TGCAGTGCTAGAGATCGCCTACTAGCGGGCCCTCGGGCAGATACGCAGTATTTT	CSARDRLLAGPRADTQYF
TRBJ2-1	NA	TRBV19	NA	TGTGCCAGTAGTGTTTACCGGGAAGATGAGCAGTTCTTC	CASSVYREDEQFF
TRBJ1-4	TRBD1	TRBV10-3	NA	TGTGCCATCAGTGCCAACACCGGGACAGGGGTTGAAAAACTGTTTTTT	CAISANTGTGVEKLFF
TRBJ2-1	TRBD2	TRBV7-2	few	TGTGCCAGCAGCTCATTCAGGGCTAGCGGGAGCAATGAGCAGTTCTTC	CASSSFRASGSNEQFF
TRBJ1-1	TRBD1	TRBV12-3/TRBV12-4	few	TGTGCCAGCAGTCTCCCGACAGGGGGCTTGGACACTGAAGCTTTCTTT	CASSLPTGGLDTEAFF
TRBJ2-4	TRBD2	TRBV2	NA	TGTGCCAGTAGACCGGGACTAGGGGACATTCAGTACTTC	CASRPGLGDIQYF
TRBJ2-2	TRBD2	TRBV28	few	TGTGCCAGCAGCTCAACTAGCGCTACCTTCACCGGGGAGCTGTTTTTT	CASSSTSATFTGELFF
TRBJ1-2	NA	TRBV12-3/TRBV12-4	NA	TGTGCCAGCAGTTTCCTGGCAGGGAGTCTCAATGGCTACACCTTC	CASSFLAGSLNGYTF